The T cell receptor beta chain under discussion was sequenced for a study of blood T cells in healthy people across ages. General observations from the study: Naive T cell percentage showed a strong correlation with TCR beta diversity.

Using a J-beta primer mix together with a sample-barcoded 5' primer, a second PCR was run for roughly 6 to 12 cycles. TCRdb called the 5' RACE reads again in MiXCR, with one record for every CDR3 protein. The sample has some 760,000 distinct CDR3 sequences, approximately 25% seen once. V dropped 5 bases and J dropped 0 bases, with 14 bases sitting between them. The germline V gene encodes CDR1 SGHTA and CDR2 FQGNSA. The CDR3 runs 16 residues. Comments on this clonotype: The antigen is undetermined.

The same sample was also studied in work on T cells of mothers and their children. That study adds: All extracted RNA went into cDNA synthesis, approximately 1.5 ug per 15 ul.

The receptor's source is a boy younger than 18 in good health. The sequencing sample was made of blood. The chain has TRBV7-2 and TRBJ1-5; D remains unclear. In nucleotides, the CDR3 is TGTGCCAGCAGCCTACTTTCACCGGGTAGCAATCAGCCCCAGCATTTT. This codes for CASSLLSPGSNQPQHF.